This TCR beta chain was identified during a study of T cell changes during pregnancy in multiple sclerosis. V lost 3 bases, J lost 2 bases, and 10 bases lay in between. The CDR3 length is 14 residues. Germline-derived CDR1 and CDR2 are MRHNA and SNTAGT. Clones were read by immunoSEQ multiplex PCR, and TCRdb kept only the in-frame ones, dropping some. The sample yields approximately 32,000 clones, roughly 90% seen once. The sample here was peripheral blood, taken in the third trimester of pregnancy. The V gene is TRBV6-4, the J gene TRBJ1-1, with a possible D match to TRBD1 (6 bases). The TCR sequence derives from a female donor in good health, enrolled as a control in a pregnancy study. This chain's CDR3 is CASSEGAENTEAFF. The CDR3, as DNA: TGTGCCAGCAGTGAGGGGGCGGAAAACACTGAAGCTTTCTTT.